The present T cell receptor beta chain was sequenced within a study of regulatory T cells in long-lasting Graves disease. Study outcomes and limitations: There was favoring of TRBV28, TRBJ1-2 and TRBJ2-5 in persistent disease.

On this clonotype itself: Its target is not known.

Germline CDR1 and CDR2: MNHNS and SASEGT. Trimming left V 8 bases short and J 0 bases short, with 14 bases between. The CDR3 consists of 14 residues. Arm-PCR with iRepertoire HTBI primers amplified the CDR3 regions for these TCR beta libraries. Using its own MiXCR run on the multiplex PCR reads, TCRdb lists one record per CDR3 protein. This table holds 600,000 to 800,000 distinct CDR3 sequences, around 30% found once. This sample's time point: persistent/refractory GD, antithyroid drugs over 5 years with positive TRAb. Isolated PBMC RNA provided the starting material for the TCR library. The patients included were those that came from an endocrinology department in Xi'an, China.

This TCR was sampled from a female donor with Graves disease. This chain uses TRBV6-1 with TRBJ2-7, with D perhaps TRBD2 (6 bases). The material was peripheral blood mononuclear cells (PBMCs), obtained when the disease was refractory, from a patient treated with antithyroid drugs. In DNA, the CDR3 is TGTGCCAGCGCTGCCCGGGACTCCTCCTACGAGCAGTACTTC. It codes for CASAARDSSYEQYF.